Sequencing of this TCR beta chain was carried out in a study of cytomegalovirus exposure and HLA in healthy donors. This CDR3 comprises 14 residues. The germline gives CDR1 MNHEY, CDR2 SMNVEV (reference sequence). V was pared by 10 bases and J by 5 bases, with 17 bases between. The PCR used 60 Vbeta and 13 Jbeta primers. The method was immunoSEQ multiplex PCR; TCRdb's version includes in-frame clones alone and lacks a portion of them. The repertoire includes some 240,000 clones, about 93% of them detected once, and roughly 1.5% sits in the top ten. The sequencing input was PBMCs. The chain uses TRBV27 and TRBJ2-2; D is uncertain. This clonotype was obtained from a girl between 2 and 10 years old in good health and CMV-seronegative. This CDR3 is CATSSPSGTGELFF. In DNA form, the CDR3 reads TGTGCCACCTCCTCCCCCTCCGGGACCGGGGAGCTGTTTTTT.